This T cell receptor beta chain was identified in a study of T-cell reconstitution after alpha-beta-depleted transplantation in children. Overall study findings and caveats: In some patients, recipient T cells and intrathymic progenitors surviving conditioning explained high day-60 diversity. Hyperexpanded clones declined; after one year, newly produced T cells mostly supplied diversity. Expanded graft clones numbering several hundred reportedly gave rise to alpha-beta T cells about two months after transplant.

The library targeted TCRbeta and was prepared with unique molecular identifiers. In TCRdb, the PCR reads were re-called with MiXCR into one record per CDR3 protein. The repertoire holds some 300,000 distinct CDR3 sequences, 6% to 10% seen once, with approximately 9.6% in the top ten. The germline gives CDR1 SGHAT, CDR2 FQNNGV. The CDR3 has 14 residues. V lost 3 bases to trimming and J lost 0 bases, with 8 bases between them. Points on this clonotype: Its antigen is not known.

This TCR was sampled from a female patient between 2 and 15 years old who had a stem cell transplant for Fanconi anemia, so the T cells may come from the graft donor. The sample was peripheral blood, taken 360 days after TCRalphabeta/CD19-depleted stem cell transplant. The chain combines TRBV11-2 with TRBJ1-1; D is unclear. The CDR3 sequence is CASSFDGMNTEAFF. The CDR3 nucleotides are TGTGCCAGCAGCTTTGACGGGATGAACACTGAAGCTTTCTTT.